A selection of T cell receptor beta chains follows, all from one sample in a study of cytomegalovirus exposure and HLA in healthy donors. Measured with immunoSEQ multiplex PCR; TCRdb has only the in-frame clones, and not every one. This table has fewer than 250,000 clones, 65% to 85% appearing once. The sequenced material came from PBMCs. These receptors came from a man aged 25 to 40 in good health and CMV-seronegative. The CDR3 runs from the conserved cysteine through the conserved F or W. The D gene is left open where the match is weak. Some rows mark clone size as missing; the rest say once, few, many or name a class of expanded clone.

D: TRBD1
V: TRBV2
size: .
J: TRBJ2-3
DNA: TGTGCCAGCAGTTGGGGGGACAGGGGCACAGATACGCAGTATTTT
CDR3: CASSWGDRGTDTQYF

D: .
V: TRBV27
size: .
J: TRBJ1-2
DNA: TGTGTCGAGGGATGGGCCTATGGCTACACCTTC
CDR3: CVEGWAYGYTF

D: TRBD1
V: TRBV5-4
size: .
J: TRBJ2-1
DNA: TGTGCCAGCAGTCTTCCGGGACAGGGGATGAAGCAGTTCTTC
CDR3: CASSLPGQGMKQFF

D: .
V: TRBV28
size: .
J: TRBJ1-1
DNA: TGTGCCAGCACCCCAGGGGCAATCACTGAAGCTTTCTTT
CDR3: CASTPGAITEAFF

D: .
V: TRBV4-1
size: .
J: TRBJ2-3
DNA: TGCGCCACCCGGGGAACCCGCACAGATACGCAGTATTTT
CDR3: CATRGTRTDTQYF

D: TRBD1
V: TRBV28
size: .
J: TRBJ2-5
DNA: TGTGCCACAGAGACCGGGACAGGGGGCTATGAGCAGTACTTC
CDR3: CATETGTGGYEQYF

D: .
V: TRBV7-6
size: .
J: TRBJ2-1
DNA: TGTGCCAGCAGCTTAGAGGGGGGGGCGGGGGCCTACAATGAGCAGTTCTTC
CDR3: CASSLEGGAGAYNEQFF

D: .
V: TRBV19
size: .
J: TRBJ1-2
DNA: TGTGCCAGTAGTATCAGGGGAGTCTCCTATGGCTACACCTTC
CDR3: CASSIRGVSYGYTF

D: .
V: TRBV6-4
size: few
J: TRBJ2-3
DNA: TGTGCCAGCAGTGGGACAGCTAGCACAGATACGCAGTATTTT
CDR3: CASSGTASTDTQYF

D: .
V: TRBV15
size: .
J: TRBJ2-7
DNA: TGTGCCACCAGAGACGGGATGGGCTACGAGCAGTACTTC
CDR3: CATRDGMGYEQYF

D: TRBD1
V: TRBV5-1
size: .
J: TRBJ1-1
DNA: TGCGCCAGCAGCTCGGGACAGGTGAACACTGAAGCTTTCTTT
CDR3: CASSSGQVNTEAFF

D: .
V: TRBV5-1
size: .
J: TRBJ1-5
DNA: TGCGCCAGCTCCGAGGGGGTGGGCAATCAGCCCCAGCATTTT
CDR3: CASSEGVGNQPQHF

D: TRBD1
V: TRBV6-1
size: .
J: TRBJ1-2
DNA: TGTGCCAGCAGTATACAAACAGGGGGCCACTATGGCTACACCTTC
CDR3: CASSIQTGGHYGYTF

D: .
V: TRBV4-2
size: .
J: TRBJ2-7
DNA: TGTGCCAGCAGCCCCAGGGGAGACGTCAGCGTGGAAAACGAGCAGTACTTC
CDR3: CASSPRGDVSVENEQYF

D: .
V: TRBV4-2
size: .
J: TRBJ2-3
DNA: TGTGCCAGCAGCCAAGATCCGGGCGGGGTCGGAGATACGCAGTATTTT
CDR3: CASSQDPGGVGDTQYF

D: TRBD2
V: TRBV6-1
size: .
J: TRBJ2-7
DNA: TGTGCCAGCAGTGAAGTTGCGGGGGTAGTAGAGCAGTACTTC
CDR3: CASSEVAGVVEQYF

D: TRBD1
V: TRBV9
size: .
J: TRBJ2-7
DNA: TGTGCCAGCAGCCCGGACAGGGGCTACTCCTACGAGCAGTACTTC
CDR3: CASSPDRGYSYEQYF

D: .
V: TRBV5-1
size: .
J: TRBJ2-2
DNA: TGCGCCAGCAGCCCGGGGGTACCGGCCGGGGAGCTGTTTTTT
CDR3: CASSPGVPAGELFF

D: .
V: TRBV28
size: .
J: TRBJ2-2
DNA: TGTGCCAGCAGTTTATTAACCGGGGAGCTGTTTTTT
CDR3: CASSLLTGELFF

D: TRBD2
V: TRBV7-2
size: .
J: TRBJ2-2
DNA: TGTGCCAGCAGCTTAGCGGGCGGGGGACTAGTCTTACGCTTAGACACCGGGGAGCTGTTTTTT
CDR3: CASSLAGGGLVLRLDTGELFF

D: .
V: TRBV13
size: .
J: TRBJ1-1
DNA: TGTGCCAGCAGCGAAAGGGGCCAAACTGAAGCTTTCTTT
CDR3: CASSERGQTEAFF

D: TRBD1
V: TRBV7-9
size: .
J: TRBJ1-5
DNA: TGTGCCAGCAGCCCGGGACAGGGGAATCAGCCCCAGCATTTT
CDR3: CASSPGQGNQPQHF

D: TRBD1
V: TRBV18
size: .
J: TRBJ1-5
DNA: TGTGCCAGCTCACCGGGACAGGGAGGAGATCAGCCCCAGCATTTT
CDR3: CASSPGQGGDQPQHF

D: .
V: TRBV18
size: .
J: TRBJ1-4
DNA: TGTGCCACCCAGGGTCTGATTAATGAAAAACTGTTTTTT
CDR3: CATQGLINEKLFF

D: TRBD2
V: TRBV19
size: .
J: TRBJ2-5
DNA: TGTGCCAGTAGTTTAGACGGGAGCCTAGGGCCGGGAGGCCAGTACTTC
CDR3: CASSLDGSLGPGGQYF

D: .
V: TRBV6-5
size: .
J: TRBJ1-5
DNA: TGTGCCAGCAGCCCTGAGGCCTCGGGCAATCAGCCCCAGCATTTT
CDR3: CASSPEASGNQPQHF

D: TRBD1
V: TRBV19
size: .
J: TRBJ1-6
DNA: TGTGCCAGTAGTATCCCCTCAGGGGGTAATTCACCCCTCCACTTT
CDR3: CASSIPSGGNSPLHF

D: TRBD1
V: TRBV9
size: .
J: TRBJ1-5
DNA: TGTGCCAGCAGCGCATCATCGGACAGGAACAATCAGCCCCAGCATTTT
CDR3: CASSASSDRNNQPQHF

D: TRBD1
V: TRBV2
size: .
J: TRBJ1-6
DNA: TGTGCCAGCAGTGACCAGGGGGATTCACCCCTCCACTTT
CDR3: CASSDQGDSPLHF

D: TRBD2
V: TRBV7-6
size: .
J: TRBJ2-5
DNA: TGTGCCAGCAGCTTAGGAATCCTGGAGGAGCGGGGGGGGTTAGAGACCCAGTACTTC
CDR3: CASSLGILEERGGLETQYF

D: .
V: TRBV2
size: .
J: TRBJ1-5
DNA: TGTGCCAGCAGGGGACGGGGGGTTGATCAGCCCCAGCATTTT
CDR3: CASRGRGVDQPQHF

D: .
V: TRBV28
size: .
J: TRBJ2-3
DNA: TGTGCCAGCAGTCTAATAGCGGTCCGCACAGATACGCAGTATTTT
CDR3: CASSLIAVRTDTQYF

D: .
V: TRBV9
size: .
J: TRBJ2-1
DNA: TGTGCCAGCAGCGCCTACAGGGAATTGGGCAATGAGCAGTTCTTC
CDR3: CASSAYRELGNEQFF

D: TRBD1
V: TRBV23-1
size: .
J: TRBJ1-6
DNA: TGCGCCAGCAGTCATTTACAGGGGGTCAATTCACCCCTCCACTTT
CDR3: CASSHLQGVNSPLHF

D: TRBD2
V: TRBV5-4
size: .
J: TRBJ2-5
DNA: TGTGCCAGCAGCTGGCGGGGGGCGGAGACCCAGTACTTC
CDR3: CASSWRGAETQYF

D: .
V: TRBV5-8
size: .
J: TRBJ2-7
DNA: TGTGCCAGCAGGATAGGGGCCCTTTTAAACTACGAGCAGTACTTC
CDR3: CASRIGALLNYEQYF

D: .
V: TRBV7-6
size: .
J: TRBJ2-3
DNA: TGTGCCAGTATGCACGGAGGCACAGATACGCAGTATTTT
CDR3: CASMHGGTDTQYF

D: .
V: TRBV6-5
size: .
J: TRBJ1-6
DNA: TGTGCCAGCCGTGGGGGGGGAGAAAATTCACCCCTCCACTTT
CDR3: CASRGGGENSPLHF

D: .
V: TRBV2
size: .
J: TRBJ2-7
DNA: TGTGCCAGCGAACACAGGGAATCCTACGAGCAGTACTTC
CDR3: CASEHRESYEQYF

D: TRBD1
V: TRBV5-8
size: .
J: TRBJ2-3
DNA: TGTGCCAGCAGCTTGAGGGGGCCAGATACGCAGTATTTT
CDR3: CASSLRGPDTQYF

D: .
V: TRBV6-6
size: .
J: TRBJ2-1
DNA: TGTGCCAGCAGTTACTCGAACCGAGGAGGGGAGCAGTTCTTC
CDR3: CASSYSNRGGEQFF

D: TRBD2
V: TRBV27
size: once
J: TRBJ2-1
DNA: TGTGCCAGCAGTAAAGGACTAGCGGAATACAATGAGCAGTTCTTC
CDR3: CASSKGLAEYNEQFF

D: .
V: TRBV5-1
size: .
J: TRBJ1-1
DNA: TGCGCCAGCAGCCTACAGGGAATGAACACTGAAGCTTTCTTT
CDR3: CASSLQGMNTEAFF

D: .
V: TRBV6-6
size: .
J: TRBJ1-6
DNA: TGTGCCAGCAGTGCGGACAGAGCCTATAATTCACCCCTCCACTTT
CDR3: CASSADRAYNSPLHF

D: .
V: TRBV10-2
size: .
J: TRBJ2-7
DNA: TGCGCCAGCAGAACAGGGAATGGCAACGAGCAGTACTTC
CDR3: CASRTGNGNEQYF

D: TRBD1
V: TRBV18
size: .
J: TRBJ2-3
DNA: TGTGCCAGCTCACGTAGACAGGGAGCAGATACGCAGTATTTT
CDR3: CASSRRQGADTQYF

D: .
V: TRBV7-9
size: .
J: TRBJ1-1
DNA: TGTGCCAGCACCTTCGCCGGTCTAAACACTGAAGCTTTCTTT
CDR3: CASTFAGLNTEAFF

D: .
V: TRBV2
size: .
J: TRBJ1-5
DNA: TGTGCCAGCAGTGAGAATAGAATCGGTCAGCCCCAGCATTTT
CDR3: CASSENRIGQPQHF

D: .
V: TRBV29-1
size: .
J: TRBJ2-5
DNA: TGCAGCGTTGAAGATCGGAGAGGGAAAGAGACCCAGTACTTC
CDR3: CSVEDRRGKETQYF

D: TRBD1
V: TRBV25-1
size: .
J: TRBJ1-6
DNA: TGTGCCAGCAGCTACGACAGGGGCAATAATTCACCCCTCCACTTT
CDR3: CASSYDRGNNSPLHF

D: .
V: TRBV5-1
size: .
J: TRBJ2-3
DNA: TGCGCCAGCAGTTACACAGATACGCAGTATTTT
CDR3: CASSYTDTQYF

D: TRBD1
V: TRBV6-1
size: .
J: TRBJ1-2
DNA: TGTGCCACCCGAAGAGGGACAGGCATATATGGCTACACCTTC
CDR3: CATRRGTGIYGYTF

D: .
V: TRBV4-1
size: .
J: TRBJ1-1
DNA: TGCGCCAGCAGCCAAGTGGCAGGACCGGGAGTGAACACTGAAGCTTTCTTT
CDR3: CASSQVAGPGVNTEAFF

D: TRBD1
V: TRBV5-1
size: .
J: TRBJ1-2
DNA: TGCGCCAGCAGGGACAGGTTCGCTAACTATGGCTACACCTTC
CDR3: CASRDRFANYGYTF

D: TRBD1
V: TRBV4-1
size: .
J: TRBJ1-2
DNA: TGCGCCAGCAGCCAAGTTTCTACAGGGGGCCTTAACTATGGCTACACCTTC
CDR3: CASSQVSTGGLNYGYTF

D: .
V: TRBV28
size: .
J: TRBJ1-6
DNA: TGTGCCAGCAGTTTGGCAGGGGCTTCACCCCTCCACTTT
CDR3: CASSLAGASPLHF

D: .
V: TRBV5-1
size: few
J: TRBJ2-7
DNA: TGCGCCAGCAGCTTGTTAAACGAGCAGTACTTC
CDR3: CASSLLNEQYF

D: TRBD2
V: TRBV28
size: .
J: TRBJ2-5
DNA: TGTGCCAGCAGCGGCGTGACTAGCGGGGGATGGGCCCAGTACTTC
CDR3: CASSGVTSGGWAQYF

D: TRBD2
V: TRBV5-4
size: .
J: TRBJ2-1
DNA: TGTGCCAGCAGCCGGACTAGCGGCAATCGCTACAATGAGCAGTTCTTC
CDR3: CASSRTSGNRYNEQFF